These 8 T cell receptor beta chains share one sample of origin, sequenced in a study of blood T cell repertoires in COVID-19. Repertoires were generated with immunoSEQ multiplex PCR, while TCRdb's copy carries only in-frame clones and drops some. The table has about 230,000 clones, about 83% seen once; the top ten hold roughly 1.3%. The specimen sequenced was peripheral blood. The receptors stem from a woman in her thirties with COVID-19, enrolled during active disease.

This chain connects TRBV5-4 to TRBJ1-4; 9 bases agree with TRBD1. J lost 8 bases, V lost 3 bases, and 5 bases had no gene match. In germline, CDR1 is SGHNT, CDR2 YYREEE (reference sequence). The CDR3 length is 14 residues. CDR3 nucleotide sequence: TGTGCCAGCAGCTCGAGGGACAGGGTCGAAAAACTGTTTTTT. Its protein is CASSSRDRVEKLFF.

The gene calls are TRBV19 and TRBJ1-2; no clear D. The CDR3 has 13 residues. V was pared by 7 bases and J by 5 bases, with 14 bases between. From germline, CDR1 is LNHDA and CDR2 SQIVND (reference sequence). The CDR3: CASNNPVSYGYTF. The CDR3 DNA is TGTGCCAGTAACAACCCAGTTTCATATGGCTACACCTTC. Using reference TRBV19 and TRBJ1-2 for the parts outside the CDR3, the full variable domain is DGGITQSPKYLFRKEGQNVTLSCEQNLNHDAMYWYRQDPGQGLRLIYYSQIVNDFQKGDIAEGYSVSREKKESFPLTVTSAQKNPTAFYLCASNNPVSYGYTFGSGTRLTVV.

The chain links TRBV5-3 to TRBJ2-5; 10 bases are shared with TRBD2. TRBV5-3 is an ORF; its function is uncertain. The CDR3 loop spans 17 amino acids. V was pared by 0 bases and J by 5 bases, with 10 bases of the junction left unmatched. CDR3 sequence reads: CARSLASSGRAWETQYF. CDR3 sequence (DNA): TGTGCCAGAAGCTTGGCCTCCAGCGGGAGGGCATGGGAGACCCAGTACTTC.

The rearrangement links TRBV12-3 or TRBV12-4 to TRBJ2-2; D remains ambiguous. The CDR3 is 12 residues long. V gave up 3 bases and J gave up 6 bases, with 5 bases separating them. The CDR3 coding sequence is TGTGCCAGCAGTTTGGCCGCCGGGGAGCTGTTTTTT. Translated, it gives CASSLAAGELFF.

The chain is built from TRBV28 and TRBJ2-7; 10 nucleotides align to TRBD1. Germline values: CDR1 MDHEN, CDR2 SYDVKM. The V segment lost 6 bases and the J segment 3 bases; nucleotides outside the gene matches: 8. The CDR3 loop spans 15 amino acids. The CDR3 DNA is TGTGCCAGCAGGCCTAGACAGGGGGCAGGCTACGAGCAGTACTTC. This sequence encodes CASRPRQGAGYEQYF.

The J gene is TRBJ2-7, the V gene TRBV4-1; D perhaps matches TRBD2 (6 bases). Germline V CDR1 and CDR2: MGHRA, YSYEKL. V lost 0 bases to trimming and J lost 6 bases, with 24 bases between them. The CDR3 has 18 residues. The CDR3 bases are TGCGCCAGCAGCCAAGAGGACGTGTATCGGGAGAACTCCATCGAGCAGTACTTC. Translation: CASSQEDVYRENSIEQYF.

This sequence joins TRBV3-1 (or the pseudogene TRBV3-2) and TRBJ1-5; 7 bases are shared with TRBD1. Germline V gene lookup returns CDR1 LGHDT and CDR2 YNNKEL (reference sequence). Unmatched junction bases numbered 5, after V lost 2 bases and J lost 4 bases. The CDR3 consists of 15 residues. The CDR3 nucleotides read TGTGCCAGCAGCCAAAACAGGGGTGGAAATCAGCCCCAGCATTTT. This translates into CASSQNRGGNQPQHF.

The chain uses TRBV2 and TRBJ1-2; 9 bases are a match to TRBD1. The CDR3 extends over 15 amino acids. Germline CDR1 and CDR2: SNHLY and FYNNEI. Unmatched junction bases numbered 4, after V lost 5 bases and J lost 0 bases. Here the CDR3 DNA reads TGTGCCAGCAGTCAGGGACAGGGAGCTAACTATGGCTACACCTTC. Translation gives CASSQGQGANYGYTF.